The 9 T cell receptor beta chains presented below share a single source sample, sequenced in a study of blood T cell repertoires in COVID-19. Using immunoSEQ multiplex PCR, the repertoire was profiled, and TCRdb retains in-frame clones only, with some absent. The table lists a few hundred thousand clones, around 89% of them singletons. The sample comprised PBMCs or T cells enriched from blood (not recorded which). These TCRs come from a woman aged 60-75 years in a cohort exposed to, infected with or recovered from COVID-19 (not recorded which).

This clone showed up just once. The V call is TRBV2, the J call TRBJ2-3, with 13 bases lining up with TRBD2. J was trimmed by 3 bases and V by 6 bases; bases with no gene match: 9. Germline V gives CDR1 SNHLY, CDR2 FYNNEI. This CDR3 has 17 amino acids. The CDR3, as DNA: TGTGCCAGCAGGACTTGGGGACTAGCGGGAAGTACAGATACGCAGTATTTT. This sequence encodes CASRTWGLAGSTDTQYF. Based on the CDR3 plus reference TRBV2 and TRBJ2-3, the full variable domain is EPEVTQTPSHQVTQMGQEVILRCVPISNHLYFYWYRQILGQKVEFLVSFYNNEISEKSEIFDDQFSVERPDGSNFTLKIRSTKLEDSAMYFCASRTWGLAGSTDTQYFGPGTRLTVL.

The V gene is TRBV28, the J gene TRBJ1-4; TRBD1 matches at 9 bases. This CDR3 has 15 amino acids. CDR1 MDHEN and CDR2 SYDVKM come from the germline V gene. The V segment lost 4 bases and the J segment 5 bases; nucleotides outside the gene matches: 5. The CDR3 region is CASSWNRGLNEKLFF. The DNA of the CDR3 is TGTGCCAGCAGTTGGAACAGGGGGCTAAATGAAAAACTGTTTTTT.

DNA of the CDR3: TGTGCCAGCAGCTTAGCGGGAGGAGGGTACAATGAGCAGTTCTTC. Protein sequence: CASSLAGGGYNEQFF. This chain joins TRBV13 and TRBJ2-1, with 7 bases lining up with TRBD2. The CDR3 covers 15 residues. V lost 1 base and J lost 4; bases outside the gene matches: 4. CDR1 is PRHDT and CDR2 is FYEKMQ in the germline V gene (reference sequence).

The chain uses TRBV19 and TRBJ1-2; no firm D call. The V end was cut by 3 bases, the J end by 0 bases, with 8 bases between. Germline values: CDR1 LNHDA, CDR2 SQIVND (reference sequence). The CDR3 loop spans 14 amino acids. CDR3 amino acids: CASSMFNANYGYTF. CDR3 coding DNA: TGTGCCAGTAGTATGTTCAATGCTAACTATGGCTACACCTTC.

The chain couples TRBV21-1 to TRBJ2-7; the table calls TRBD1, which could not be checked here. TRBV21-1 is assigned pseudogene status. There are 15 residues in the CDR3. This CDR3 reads CASSEGTGSSYEQYF. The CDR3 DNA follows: TGTGCCAGCAGCGAAGGGACAGGGAGCTCCTACGAGCAGTACTTC.

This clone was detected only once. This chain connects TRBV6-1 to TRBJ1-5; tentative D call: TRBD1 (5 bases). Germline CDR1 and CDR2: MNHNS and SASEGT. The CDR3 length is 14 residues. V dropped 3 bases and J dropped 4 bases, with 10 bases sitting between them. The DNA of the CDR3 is TGTGCCAGCAGTGAGTCACAGGCTAATCAGCCCCAGCATTTT. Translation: CASSESQANQPQHF.

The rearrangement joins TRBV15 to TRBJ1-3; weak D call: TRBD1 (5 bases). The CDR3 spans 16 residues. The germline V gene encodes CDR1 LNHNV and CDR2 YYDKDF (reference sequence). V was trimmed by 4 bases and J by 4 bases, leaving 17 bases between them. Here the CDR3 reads CATSKALQVAGNTIYF. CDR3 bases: TGTGCCACCAGCAAAGCTCTACAGGTGGCAGGAAACACCATATATTTT.

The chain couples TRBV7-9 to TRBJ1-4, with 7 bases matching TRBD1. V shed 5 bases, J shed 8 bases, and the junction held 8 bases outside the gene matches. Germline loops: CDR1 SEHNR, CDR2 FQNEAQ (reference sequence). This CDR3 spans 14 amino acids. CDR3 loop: CASSPDRVGEKLFF. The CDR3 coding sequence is TGTGCCAGCAGCCCTGACAGGGTAGGAGAAAAACTGTTTTTT.

In DNA form, the CDR3 reads TGTGCCAGTAAGGAACAGGGATCGGGGGCCAACGTCCTGACTTTC. It codes for CASKEQGSGANVLTF. This chain links TRBV19 with TRBJ2-6, with a possible D match to TRBD1 (6 bases). Germline CDR1 LNHDA, CDR2 SQIVND (reference sequence). The CDR3 spans 15 residues. Trimming shortened V by 7 bases and J by 4 bases, and 14 bases separated the two germline ends.